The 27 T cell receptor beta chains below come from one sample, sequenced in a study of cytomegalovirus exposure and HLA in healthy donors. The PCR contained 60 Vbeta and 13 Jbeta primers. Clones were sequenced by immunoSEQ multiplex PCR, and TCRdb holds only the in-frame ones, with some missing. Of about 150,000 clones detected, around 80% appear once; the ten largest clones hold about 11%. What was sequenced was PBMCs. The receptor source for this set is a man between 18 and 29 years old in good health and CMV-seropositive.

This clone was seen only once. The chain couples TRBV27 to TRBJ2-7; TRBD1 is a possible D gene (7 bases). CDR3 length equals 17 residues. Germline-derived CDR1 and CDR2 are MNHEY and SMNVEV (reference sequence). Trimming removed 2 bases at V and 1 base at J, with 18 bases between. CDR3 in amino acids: CASSLQGEVFPSYEQYF. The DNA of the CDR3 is TGTGCCAGCAGTTTACAGGGGGAGGTGTTTCCGTCCTACGAGCAGTACTTC.

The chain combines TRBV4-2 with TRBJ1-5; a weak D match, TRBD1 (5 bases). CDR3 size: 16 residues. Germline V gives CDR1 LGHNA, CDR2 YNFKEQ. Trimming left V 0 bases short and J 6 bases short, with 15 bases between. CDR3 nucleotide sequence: TGTGCCAGCAGCCAAGAGGGTATGGTCGGGGGTCAGCCCCAGCATTTT. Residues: CASSQEGMVGGQPQHF.

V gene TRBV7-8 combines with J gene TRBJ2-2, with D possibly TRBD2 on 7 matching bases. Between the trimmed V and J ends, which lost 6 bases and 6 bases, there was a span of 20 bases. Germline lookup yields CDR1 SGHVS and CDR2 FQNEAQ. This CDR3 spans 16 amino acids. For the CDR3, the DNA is TGTGCCAGCAGGGGAGGGGGGACTATCATCCCCGGGGAGCTGTTTTTT. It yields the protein CASRGGGTIIPGELFF.

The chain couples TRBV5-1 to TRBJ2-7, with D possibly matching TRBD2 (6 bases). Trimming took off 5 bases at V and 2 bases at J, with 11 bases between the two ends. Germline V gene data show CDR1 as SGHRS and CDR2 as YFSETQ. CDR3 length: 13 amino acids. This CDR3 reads CASSRGTAYEQYF. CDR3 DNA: TGCGCCAGCAGTCGCGGGACGGCCTACGAGCAGTACTTC. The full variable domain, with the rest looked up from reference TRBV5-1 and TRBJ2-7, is KAGVTQTPRYLIKTRGQQVTLSCSPISGHRSVSWYQQTPGQGLQFLFEYFSETQRNKGNFPGRFSGRQFSNSRSEMNVSTLELGDSALYLCASSRGTAYEQYFGPGTRLTVT.

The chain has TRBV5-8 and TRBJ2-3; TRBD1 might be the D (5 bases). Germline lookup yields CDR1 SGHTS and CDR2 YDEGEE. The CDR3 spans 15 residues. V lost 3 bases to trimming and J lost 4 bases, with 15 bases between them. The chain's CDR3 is CASSSRTFSADTQYF. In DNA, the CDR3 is TGTGCCAGCAGCTCACGGACATTTTCGGCAGATACGCAGTATTTT.

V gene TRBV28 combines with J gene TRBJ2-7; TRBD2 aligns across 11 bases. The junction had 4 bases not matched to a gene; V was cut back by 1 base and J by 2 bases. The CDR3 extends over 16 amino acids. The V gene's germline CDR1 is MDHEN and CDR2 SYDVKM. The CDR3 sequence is CASSLLSTSGTYEQYF. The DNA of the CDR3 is TGTGCCAGCAGTTTATTATCGACTAGCGGGACCTACGAGCAGTACTTC.

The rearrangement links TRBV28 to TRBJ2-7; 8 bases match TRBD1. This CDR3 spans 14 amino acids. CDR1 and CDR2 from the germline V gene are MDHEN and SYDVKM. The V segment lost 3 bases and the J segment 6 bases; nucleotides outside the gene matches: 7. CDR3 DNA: TGTGCCAGCAGTTTGACCCTAGACAGGGGCGAGCAGTACTTC. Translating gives CASSLTLDRGEQYF.

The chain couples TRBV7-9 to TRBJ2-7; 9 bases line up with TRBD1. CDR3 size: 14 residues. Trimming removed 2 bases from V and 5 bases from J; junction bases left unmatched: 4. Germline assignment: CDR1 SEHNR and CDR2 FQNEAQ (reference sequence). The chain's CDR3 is CASSLHRGRHEQYF. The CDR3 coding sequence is TGTGCCAGCAGCTTACACAGGGGGCGACACGAGCAGTACTTC. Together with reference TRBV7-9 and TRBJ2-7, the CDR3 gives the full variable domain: DTGVSQNPRHKITKRGQNVTFRCDPISEHNRLYWYRQTLGQGPEFLTYFQNEAQLEKSRLLSDRFSAERPKGSFSTLEIQRTEQGDSAMYLCASSLHRGRHEQYFGPGTRLTVT.

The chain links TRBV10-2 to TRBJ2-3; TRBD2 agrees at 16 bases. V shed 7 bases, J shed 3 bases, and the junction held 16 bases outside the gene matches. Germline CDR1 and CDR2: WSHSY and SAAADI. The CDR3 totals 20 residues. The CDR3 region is CASIGPGTSGRAFRTDTQYF. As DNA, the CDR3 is TGCGCCAGCATTGGGCCCGGGACTAGCGGGAGGGCCTTTCGGACAGATACGCAGTATTTT.

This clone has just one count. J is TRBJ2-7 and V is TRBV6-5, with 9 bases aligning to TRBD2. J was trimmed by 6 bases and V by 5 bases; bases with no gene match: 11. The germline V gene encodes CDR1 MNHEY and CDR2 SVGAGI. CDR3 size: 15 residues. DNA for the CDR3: TGTGCCAGCAGTCCACTAGCGGGCGGTTACTCCGAGCAGTACTTC. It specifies CASSPLAGGYSEQYF.

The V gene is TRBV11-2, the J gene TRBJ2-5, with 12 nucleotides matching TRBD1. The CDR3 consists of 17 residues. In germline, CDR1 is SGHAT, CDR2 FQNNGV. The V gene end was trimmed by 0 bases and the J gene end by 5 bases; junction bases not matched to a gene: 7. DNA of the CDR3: TGTGCCAGCAGCTTAGATGGGACAGGGGGCGCTTCGGAGACCCAGTACTTC. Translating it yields CASSLDGTGGASETQYF.

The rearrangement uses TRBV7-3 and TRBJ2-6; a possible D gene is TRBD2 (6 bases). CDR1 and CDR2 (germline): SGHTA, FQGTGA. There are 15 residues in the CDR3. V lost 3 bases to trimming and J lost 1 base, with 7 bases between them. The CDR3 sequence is CASSLGGSGANVLTF. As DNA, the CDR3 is TGTGCCAGCAGCTTGGGGGGATCTGGGGCCAACGTCCTGACTTTC.

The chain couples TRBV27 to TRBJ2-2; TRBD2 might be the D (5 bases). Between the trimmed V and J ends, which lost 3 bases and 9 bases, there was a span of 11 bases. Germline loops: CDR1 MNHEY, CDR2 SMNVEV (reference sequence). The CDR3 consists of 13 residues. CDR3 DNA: TGTGCCAGCAGTTTGAGCGGCGCTAGGGAGCTGTTTTTT. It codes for CASSLSGARELFF.

The CDR3 protein is CASSIAGAMDTQYF. CDR3 coding DNA: TGTGCCAGCAGTATAGCGGGGGCGATGGATACGCAGTATTTT. This rearrangement joins TRBV2 to TRBJ2-3; TRBD2 matches 9 bases. V lost 5 bases to trimming and J lost 6 bases; unmatched junction nucleotides: 6. The CDR3 runs 14 residues. The germline V gene encodes CDR1 SNHLY and CDR2 FYNNEI. The full variable domain, in which reference TRBV2 and TRBJ2-3 provide the parts outside the CDR3, is EPEVTQTPSHQVTQMGQEVILRCVPISNHLYFYWYRQILGQKVEFLVSFYNNEISEKSEIFDDQFSVERPDGSNFTLKIRSTKLEDSAMYFCASSIAGAMDTQYFGPGTRLTVL.

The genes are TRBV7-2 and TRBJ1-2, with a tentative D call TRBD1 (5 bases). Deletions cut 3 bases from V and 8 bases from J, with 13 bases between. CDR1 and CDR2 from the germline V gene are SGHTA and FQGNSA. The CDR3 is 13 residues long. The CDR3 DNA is TGTGCCAGCAGCTTTCCAGGGCTTCCCGGCTACACCTTC. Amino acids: CASSFPGLPGYTF.

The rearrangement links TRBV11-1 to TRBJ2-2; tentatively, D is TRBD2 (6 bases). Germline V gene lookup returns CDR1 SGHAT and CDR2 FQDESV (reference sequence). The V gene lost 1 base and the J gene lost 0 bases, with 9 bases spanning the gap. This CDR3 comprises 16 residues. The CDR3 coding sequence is TGTGCCAGCAGCTTAGGTATAGCGGCGAACACCGGGGAGCTGTTTTTT. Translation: CASSLGIAANTGELFF.

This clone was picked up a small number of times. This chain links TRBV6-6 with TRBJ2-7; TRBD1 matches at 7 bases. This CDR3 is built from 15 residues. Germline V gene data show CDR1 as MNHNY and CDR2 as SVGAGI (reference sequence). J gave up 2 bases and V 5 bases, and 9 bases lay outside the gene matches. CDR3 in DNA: TGTGCCAGCAGTAACAACGGACAGGCCGCCTACGAGCAGTACTTC. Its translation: CASSNNGQAAYEQYF.

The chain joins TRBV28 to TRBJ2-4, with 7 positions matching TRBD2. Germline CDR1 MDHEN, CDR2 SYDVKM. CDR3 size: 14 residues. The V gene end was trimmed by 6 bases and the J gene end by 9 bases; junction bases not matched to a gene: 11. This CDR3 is CASSPPSGTGIQYF. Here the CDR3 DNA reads TGTGCCAGCAGCCCCCCCAGCGGGACCGGCATTCAGTACTTC.

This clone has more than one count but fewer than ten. Here the CDR3 reads CASSLWHPRSTEAFF. The CDR3 region has the DNA TGTGCCAGCAGTTTATGGCACCCTCGGAGCACTGAAGCTTTCTTT. The rearrangement joins TRBV27 to TRBJ1-1; D call uncertain. The CDR3 contains 15 residues. CDR1 and CDR2 (germline): MNHEY, SMNVEV (reference sequence). V dropped 1 base and J dropped 4 bases, with 13 bases sitting between them.

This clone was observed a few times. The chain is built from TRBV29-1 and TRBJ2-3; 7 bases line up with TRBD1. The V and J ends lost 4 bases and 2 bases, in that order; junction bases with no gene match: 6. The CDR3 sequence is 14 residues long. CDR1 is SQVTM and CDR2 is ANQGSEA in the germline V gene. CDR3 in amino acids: CSVAPRGHTDTQYF. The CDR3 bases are TGCAGCGTTGCACCTAGGGGGCACACAGATACGCAGTATTTT.

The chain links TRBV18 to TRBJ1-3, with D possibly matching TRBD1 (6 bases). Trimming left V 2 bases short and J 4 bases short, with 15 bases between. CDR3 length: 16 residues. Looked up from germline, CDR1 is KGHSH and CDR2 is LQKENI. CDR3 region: CASSPGGAYSGNTIYF. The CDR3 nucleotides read TGTGCCAGCTCACCAGGGGGCGCGTATTCCGGAAACACCATATATTTT.

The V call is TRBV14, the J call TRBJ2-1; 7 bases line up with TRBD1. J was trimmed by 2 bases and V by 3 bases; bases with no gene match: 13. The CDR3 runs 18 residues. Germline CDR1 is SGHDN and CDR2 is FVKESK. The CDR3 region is CASSQPAPGTATYNEQFF. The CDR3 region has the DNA TGTGCCAGCAGCCAGCCCGCCCCCGGGACAGCGACCTACAATGAGCAGTTCTTC.

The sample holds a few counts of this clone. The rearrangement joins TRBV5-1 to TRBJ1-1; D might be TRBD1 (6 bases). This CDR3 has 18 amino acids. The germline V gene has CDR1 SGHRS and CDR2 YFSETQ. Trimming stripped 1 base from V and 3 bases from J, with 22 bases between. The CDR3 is CASSLLGRGVLGHTEAFF. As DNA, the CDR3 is TGCGCCAGCAGCTTGTTAGGCAGGGGAGTTTTAGGGCACACTGAAGCTTTCTTT.

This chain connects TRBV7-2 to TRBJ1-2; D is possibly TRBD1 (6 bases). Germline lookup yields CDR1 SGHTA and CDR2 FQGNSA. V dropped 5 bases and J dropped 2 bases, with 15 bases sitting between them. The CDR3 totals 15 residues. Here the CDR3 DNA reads TGTGCCAGCAGCAGGGGCGGGGGCCCAAACTATGGCTACACCTTC. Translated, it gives CASSRGGGPNYGYTF.

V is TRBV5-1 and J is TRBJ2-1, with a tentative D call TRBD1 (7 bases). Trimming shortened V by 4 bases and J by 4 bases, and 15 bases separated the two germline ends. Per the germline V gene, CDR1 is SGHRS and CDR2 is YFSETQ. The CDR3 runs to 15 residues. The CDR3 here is CASSPDRRGYNEQFF. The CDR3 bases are TGCGCCAGCAGCCCGGACAGGAGGGGTTACAATGAGCAGTTCTTC. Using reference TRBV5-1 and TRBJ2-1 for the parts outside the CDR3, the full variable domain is KAGVTQTPRYLIKTRGQQVTLSCSPISGHRSVSWYQQTPGQGLQFLFEYFSETQRNKGNFPGRFSGRQFSNSRSEMNVSTLELGDSALYLCASSPDRRGYNEQFFGPGTRLTVL.

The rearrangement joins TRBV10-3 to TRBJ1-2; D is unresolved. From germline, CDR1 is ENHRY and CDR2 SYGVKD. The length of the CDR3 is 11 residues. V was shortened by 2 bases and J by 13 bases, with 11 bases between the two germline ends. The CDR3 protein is CAISELNESTF. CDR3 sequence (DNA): TGTGCCATCAGTGAGCTAAACGAGAGCACCTTC.

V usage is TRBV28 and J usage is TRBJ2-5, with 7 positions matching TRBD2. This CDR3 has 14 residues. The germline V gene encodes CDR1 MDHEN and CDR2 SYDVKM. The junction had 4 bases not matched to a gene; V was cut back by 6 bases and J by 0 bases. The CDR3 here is CASSLGTNQETQYF. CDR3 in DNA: TGTGCCAGCAGCCTGGGGACTAACCAAGAGACCCAGTACTTC.